A single sample gave rise to the 9 T cell receptor beta chains below, sequenced in a study of T-cell reconstitution after alpha-beta-depleted transplantation in children. A TCRbeta library incorporating unique molecular identifiers was prepared. TCRdb fed the PCR reads into MiXCR, producing one record per CDR3 protein. Here the sample spans around 800,000 distinct CDR3 sequences, approximately 15% being singletons. The material sequenced was PBMCs, mostly from graft donor cells, taken 360 days after TCRalphabeta/CD19-depleted stem cell transplant. Every receptor here comes from a male patient between 5 and 17 years old who had a stem cell transplant for acute lymphoblastic leukemia, so the T cells may come from the graft donor.

In this sample, this clonotype turned up a few times. CDR3 protein: CASSRQGIYEQYF. CDR3 nucleotide sequence: TGCGCCAGCAGCCGACAGGGGATCTACGAGCAGTACTTC. The chain carries TRBV4-1 and TRBJ2-7; 8 bases agree with TRBD1. The trim removed 4 bases at V and 3 bases at J, leaving 2 bases unmatched. The CDR3 runs 13 residues. Germline loops: CDR1 MGHRA, CDR2 YSYEKL.

This clonotype has a count of ten or more. The CDR3 spells CASSQDSPWDAYEQYF. The CDR3 DNA is TGCGCCAGCAGCCAAGATAGCCCCTGGGATGCCTACGAGCAGTACTTC. The chain combines TRBV4-1 with TRBJ2-7; D is undetermined. The CDR3 has 16 residues. The ends were cut back, 0 bases at V and 2 bases at J, with 14 bases in the middle. CDR1 is MGHRA, CDR2 YSYEKL, per germline.

The CDR3 DNA reads TGCGCCAGCAGCCAAGCTAGCGGGACCCTTTACGAGCAGTACTTC. This codes for CASSQASGTLYEQYF. V usage is TRBV4-1 and J usage is TRBJ2-7; 9 bases are a match to TRBD2. This CDR3 region has 15 residues. Germline loops: CDR1 MGHRA, CDR2 YSYEKL. After removal of 1 base from V and 4 bases from J, the junction contained 5 bases not matched to a gene.

The chain has TRBV29-1 and TRBJ2-7; D unresolved. V dropped 4 bases and J dropped 0 bases, with 10 bases sitting between them. This CDR3 is built from 13 residues. Germline loops: CDR1 SQVTM, CDR2 ANQGSEA. The CDR3 DNA sequence: TGCAGCGTTGCCCCGCAAAGCTCCTACGAGCAGTACTTC. Its protein is CSVAPQSSYEQYF.

The sample holds a few counts of this clonotype. V gene TRBV27 combines with J gene TRBJ1-4; 10 positions match TRBD1. Germline CDR1 and CDR2: MNHEY and SMNVEV (reference sequence). Unmatched junction bases numbered 7, after V lost 0 bases and J lost 6 bases. The CDR3 runs 17 residues. DNA of the CDR3: TGTGCCAGCAGTTTATCCTACGGACAGGGGGTCTATGAAAAACTGTTTTTT. Protein product: CASSLSYGQGVYEKLFF.

This clonotype has only a few counts. The CDR3 nucleotides are TGTGCCACCAGCAGAGATAACAGGGGTGATTCTGAAGCTTTCTTT. Amino acid sequence: CATSRDNRGDSEAFF. The rearrangement joins TRBV15 to TRBJ1-1, with TRBD1 matching 7 bases. This CDR3 is 15 amino acids long. Germline lookup yields CDR1 LNHNV and CDR2 YYDKDF (reference sequence). Trimming removed 0 bases from V and 6 bases from J; junction bases left unmatched: 7.

The chain employs TRBV11-2 and TRBJ1-2; D is unresolved. The CDR3 is made up of 15 amino acids. Between the trimmed V and J ends, which lost 5 bases and 8 bases, there was a span of 21 bases. In germline, CDR1 is SGHAT, CDR2 FQNNGV. The CDR3 here is CASSRSRWEGEGYTF. The CDR3 region has the DNA TGTGCCAGCAGCCGATCCCGGTGGGAGGGTGAAGGCTACACCTTC.

Only a few counts were recorded for this clonotype. The chain is built from TRBV5-1 and TRBJ2-3; 8 bases match TRBD2. CDR1 is SGHRS and CDR2 is YFSETQ in the germline V gene. The CDR3 consists of 15 residues. Unmatched junction bases numbered 5, after V lost 3 bases and J lost 2 bases. CDR3 region: CASSSRSGNTDTQYF. The DNA for the CDR3 is TGCGCCAGCAGCTCCCGTAGCGGGAACACAGATACGCAGTATTTT.

V is TRBV5-1 and J is TRBJ1-1, with 8 bases lining up with TRBD1. J lost 5 bases, V lost 0 bases, and 9 bases had no gene match. This CDR3 contains 16 residues. Per germline, CDR1 SGHRS and CDR2 YFSETQ. CDR3 in DNA: TGCGCCAGCAGCTTGGCTTCCCAGGGGGCAGGAACTGAAGCTTTCTTT. Translation: CASSLASQGAGTEAFF.